The 16 T cell receptor beta chains listed next were all sequenced from one sample in a study of T cell clonality in common variable immunodeficiency. The assay was immunoSEQ multiplex PCR, and TCRdb's table has in-frame clones only and misses some. The sample shows about 64,000 clones, no singletons; the ten largest hold around 1.7%. Sequencing was carried out using peripheral blood mononuclear cells. The receptor set was obtained from a person aged 18 to 70 in good health.

This clone was counted between two and nine times. The observed sequence ends 3 residues before the CDR3 terminus, with the missing tail filled in from the germline J gene. The chain joins TRBV7-9 to TRBJ2-1, with TRBD2 identical over 7 bases. Trimming removed 3 bases from V and 0 bases from J; junction bases left unmatched: 2. The CDR3 is 15 amino acids. CDR1 and CDR2 (germline): SEHNR, FQNEAQ (reference sequence). CDR3 amino acids: CASSLGGISYNEQFF. CDR3 bases read: TGTGCCAGCAGCTTGGGGGGGATCTCCTACAATGAG.

In its sample, this clone was seen many times. The CDR3 end falls 3 residues outside the read, so it is completed with the germline J gene. The chain recombines TRBV18 with TRBJ2-7; 13 bases are shared with TRBD2. CDR1 is KGHSH, CDR2 LQKENI, per germline. Unmatched junction bases numbered 0, after V lost 2 bases and J lost 2 bases. The CDR3 is 15 residues long. Partial CDR3 DNA: TGTGCCAGCTCACCAGGACTAGCGGGAGCCTACGAG. This codes for CASSPGLAGAYE. In full, the CDR3 reads CASSPGLAGAYEQYF.

This clone occurred many times. The missing CDR3 end, 3 residues past where the read stops, is filled in from the germline J gene. The chain employs TRBV20-1 and TRBJ2-3, with 12 bases that match TRBD2. CDR3 size: 14 residues. Germline V gene data show CDR1 as DFQATT and CDR2 as SNEGSKA (reference sequence). Germline trimming cut 4 bases from V and 4 bases from J; bases unmatched to any gene: 3. The part of the CDR3 DNA that was read is TGCAGTGCTACTAGCGGGAGGGTTGCAGATACG. Protein product: CSATSGRVADT. Given in full, the CDR3 is CSATSGRVADTQYF.

There are many counts of this clone. CDR3 bases read: TGCAGCGTTGTTACATTAAACACTGAA. This translates into CSVVTLNTE. The whole CDR3 protein is CSVVTLNTEAFF. The V call is TRBV29-1, the J call TRBJ1-1; D not certain. The CDR3 end is not reached by the read, which stops 3 residues before it; the germline J gene fills it in. Trimming pared 4 bases from V and 2 bases from J, leaving 8 bases between. This CDR3 region has 12 residues. Germline CDR1 and CDR2: SQVTM and ANQGSEA.

This clone was observed many times. The read ends 3 residues early relative to the CDR3; the germline J gene fills the gap. The chain carries TRBV2 and TRBJ2-6; TRBD2 aligns across 10 bases. Trimming removed 4 bases from V and 1 base from J; junction bases left unmatched: 10. The germline gives CDR1 SNHLY, CDR2 FYNNEI. This CDR3 comprises 19 residues. CDR3 sequence: CASSVILAGVLSGANVLTF. The DNA read from the CDR3 is TGTGCCAGCAGTGTTATTCTAGCGGGAGTATTGTCTGGGGCCAACGTC.

This clone was seen many times. The CDR3 bases that were read are TGTGCCAGCAGACAGACAGGGGTCGGATCCGGGGAG. The encoded protein is CASRQTGVGSGE. Given in full, the CDR3 is CASRQTGVGSGELFF. The gene calls are TRBV7-8 and TRBJ2-2; TRBD1 matches 8 bases. The read falls 3 residues short of the CDR3 end, and the missing part is taken from the germline J gene. The CDR3 totals 15 residues. V lost 6 bases, J lost 6 bases, and 9 bases stayed unmatched. From germline, CDR1 is SGHVS and CDR2 FQNEAQ.

This clone was counted between two and nine times. Read sequence stops 3 residues before the CDR3 end, and the germline J gene provides the missing end. The rearrangement links TRBV20-1 to TRBJ2-3, with 8 bases aligning to TRBD1. Germline V lookup: CDR1 DFQATT, CDR2 SNEGSKA (reference sequence). Trimming took 2 bases from V and 4 from J; bases not matched to a gene: 5. The CDR3 contains 14 residues. The sequenced part of the CDR3 DNA is TGCAGTGCTAGAAAGGACAGGGTATCAGATACG. Translated, it gives CSARKDRVSDT. The whole CDR3 protein reads CSARKDRVSDTQYF.

This clone occurred many times. The read ends 3 residues before the CDR3 terminus; that terminus is restored from the germline J gene. The chain links TRBV19 to TRBJ1-5, with no clear D. V was cut by 3 bases and J by 3 bases, with 15 bases left in between. The CDR3 contains 16 residues. The germline V gene encodes CDR1 LNHDA and CDR2 SQIVND (reference sequence). The CDR3 reads CASSMFGTNINQPQHF. The sequenced part of the CDR3 DNA is TGTGCCAGTAGTATGTTTGGCACAAACATCAATCAGCCC.

This clone was seen at least ten times. The CDR3 here is CASSQTRDRGTYEQYF. CDR3 bases read: TGTGCCAGCAGCCAAACCCGGGACAGGGGCACTTACGAG. This chain connects TRBV3-1 (or the pseudogene TRBV3-2) to TRBJ2-7; 10 bases align to TRBD1. Read sequence stops 3 residues before the CDR3 end, and the germline J gene provides the missing end. The CDR3 loop spans 16 amino acids. Losses at the gene ends were 2 bases for V and 4 bases for J; bases not matched to a gene: 8. CDR1 is LGHDT and CDR2 is YNNKEL in the germline V gene (reference sequence).

This clone was seen many times. The observed sequence ends 3 residues before the CDR3 terminus, with the missing tail filled in from the germline J gene. The V and J genes are TRBV7-9 and TRBJ2-7; TRBD1 agrees at 7 bases. V was pared by 5 bases and J by 2 bases, with 6 bases of the junction left unmatched. This CDR3 has 14 amino acids. Per germline, CDR1 SEHNR and CDR2 FQNEAQ (reference sequence). CDR3 DNA (partial): TGTGCCAGCAGCCCTCGACAGGGACCCTACGAG. Its translation is CASSPRQGPYE. The CDR3, in full, reads CASSPRQGPYEQYF. Using reference TRBV7-9 and TRBJ2-7 for the parts outside the CDR3, the full variable domain is DTGVSQNPRHKITKRGQNVTFRCDPISEHNRLYWYRQTLGQGPEFLTYFQNEAQLEKSRLLSDRFSAERPKGSFSTLEIQRTEQGDSAMYLCASSPRQGPYEQYFGPGTRLTVT.

This clone was recorded at least ten times. The read terminates 3 residues before the CDR3 end, so the remaining end is supplied by the germline J gene. This chain connects TRBV2 to TRBJ1-1; TRBD1 matches 7 bases. Germline CDR1 is SNHLY and CDR2 is FYNNEI. V lost 7 bases to trimming and J lost 1 base; unmatched junction nucleotides: 3. The CDR3 consists of 13 residues. The CDR3 here is CASNRQGNTEAFF. The DNA read from the CDR3 is TGTGCCAGCAATAGACAGGGGAACACTGAA.

This clone has ten or more counts. The CDR3 end is not reached by the read, which stops 3 residues before it; the germline J gene fills it in. The chain couples TRBV4-1 to TRBJ1-3, with D tentatively TRBD1 (5 bases). V was cut by 1 base and J by 9 bases, with 13 bases left in between. The germline gives CDR1 MGHRA, CDR2 YSYEKL. There are 14 residues in the CDR3. The CDR3 sequence is CASSQASGGVTIYF. Partial CDR3 DNA: TGCGCCAGCAGCCAAGCGTCCGGAGGGGTCACC.

This clone has ten or more counts. The read ends 3 residues before the CDR3 terminus; that terminus is restored from the germline J gene. The J gene is TRBJ2-7, the V gene TRBV5-6; TRBD1 is a possible D gene (5 bases). V lost 4 bases to trimming and J lost 0 bases, with 11 bases between them. The CDR3 extends over 14 amino acids. The germline V gene encodes CDR1 SGHDT and CDR2 YYEEEE. CDR3 region: CASSDSSSSYEQYF. The CDR3 bases that were read are TGTGCCAGCAGCGACAGCTCAAGCTCCTACGAG.

This clone has at least ten counts. Read data end 3 residues before the CDR3 end; the end is taken from the germline J gene. The chain carries TRBV28 and TRBJ2-7; D is perhaps TRBD1 (6 bases). This CDR3 has 11 amino acids. CDR1 is MDHEN and CDR2 is SYDVKM in the germline V gene. The V and J ends lost 8 bases and 3 bases respectively, with 8 bases between them. This CDR3 reads CASRDNYEQYF. CDR3 DNA, as far as it was read: TGTGCCAGCCGGGACAACTACGAG.

In its sample, this clone was seen many times. The read finishes 3 residues shy of the CDR3 end, and the germline J gene is used to complete it. The rearrangement links TRBV23-1 to TRBJ2-7; TRBD2 matches at 10 bases. TRBV23-1 is designated an ORF whose function remains uncertain. The V and J ends lost 4 bases and 2 bases, in that order; junction bases with no gene match: 11. CDR3 length: 17 residues. The CDR3 here is CASSRPRLAGVTYEQYF. Incomplete CDR3 DNA: TGCGCCAGCAGTCGCCCCCGGCTAGCGGGAGTTACCTACGAG.

The table lists this clone with many counts. The sequenced part of the CDR3 DNA is TGTGCCAGCAGCCGGACTAGCGGGGGCCCCTACGAG. It is translated as CASSRTSGGPYE. In full, the CDR3 is CASSRTSGGPYEQYF. The rearrangement uses TRBV5-6 and TRBJ2-7, with 13 positions matching TRBD2. Sequencing ends 3 residues short of the CDR3 end; the germline J gene provides the rest. CDR1 is SGHDT and CDR2 is YYEEEE in the germline V gene. V lost 4 bases, J lost 2 bases, and 3 bases stayed unmatched. The CDR3 runs 15 residues.